The rows below give T cell receptor beta chains drawn from one sample of a study of T cell responses to AZD1222 COVID-19 vaccine. Assay used: immunoSEQ multiplex PCR; TCRdb lists only in-frame clones, some missing. Of around 160,000 clones listed, roughly 87% were seen once; the top ten hold approximately 5.1%. This sample comprised peripheral blood, obtained on day 0 of AZD1222 vaccination. Every receptor here comes from an adult in good health. Each CDR3 is given with its conserved first and last residue. Each record gives: J gene, D gene, clone size, V gene, CDR3 protein, CDR3 DNA. The D gene is left open where the match is weak. Clone sizes are given selectively: once, few, many, or a class where the clone is expanded.

TRBJ2-1 - - TRBV21-1 CARLVGGNEQFF TGTGCCAGGCTAGTTGGTGGAAATGAGCAGTTCTTC
TRBJ2-6 - - TRBV7-3 CASTASSGANVLTF TGTGCCAGCACCGCGAGCTCTGGGGCCAACGTCCTGACTTTC
TRBJ2-3 - - TRBV28 CASSLKGTGTQYF TGTGCCAGCAGTCTAAAGGGGACTGGCACGCAGTATTTT
TRBJ2-7 - - TRBV6-1 CASSEDRASYEQYF TGTGCCAGCAGTGAGGACAGAGCGAGCTACGAGCAGTACTTC
TRBJ1-1 - - TRBV3-1/TRBV3-2 CASSQFETANTEAFF TGTGCCAGCAGCCAATTCGAGACAGCGAACACTGAAGCTTTCTTT
TRBJ1-1 - once TRBV9 CASSVVKGSTEAFF TGTGCCAGCAGCGTAGTGAAGGGAAGCACTGAAGCTTTCTTT
TRBJ1-2 TRBD1 - TRBV7-2 CASSETGDYGYTF TGTGCCAGCAGCGAAACAGGGGACTATGGCTACACCTTC
TRBJ1-1 - - TRBV6-2/TRBV6-3 CASSYSIHVRGSTEAFF TGTGCCAGCAGTTACTCAATTCACGTGCGGGGGAGCACTGAAGCTTTCTTT
TRBJ2-7 TRBD2 - TRBV11-2 CASSFTSGSYEQYF TGTGCCAGCAGCTTTACTAGCGGATCCTACGAGCAGTACTTC
TRBJ2-1 - - TRBV7-3 CASSPPGGPGHEQFF TGTGCCAGCAGCCCCCCCGGGGGGCCCGGGCATGAGCAGTTCTTC
TRBJ1-1 TRBD1 - TRBV18 CASSPTGGMNTEAFF TGTGCCAGCTCACCAACAGGGGGCATGAACACTGAAGCTTTCTTT
TRBJ2-1 TRBD2 - TRBV7-3 CASSWRGGRSDNEQFF TGTGCCAGCAGCTGGAGGGGCGGGAGATCTGACAATGAGCAGTTCTTC
TRBJ2-2 - - TRBV19 CASSIPWDTGELFF TGTGCCAGTAGTATCCCCTGGGACACCGGGGAGCTGTTTTTT
TRBJ2-7 - - TRBV4-1 CASSLTEIYEQYF TGCGCCAGCAGCTTGACAGAAATCTACGAGCAGTACTTC
TRBJ1-3 TRBD1 - TRBV6-5 CASEYTRGGGNTIYF TGTGCCAGCGAGTACACCAGAGGGGGCGGAAACACCATATATTTT
TRBJ1-3 - - TRBV28 CASQRLGTSGNTIYF TGTGCCAGTCAGAGGCTGGGTACCTCTGGAAACACCATATATTTT
TRBJ2-3 TRBD2 - TRBV19 CASRELAVGADTQYF TGTGCCAGTAGGGAACTAGCGGTCGGCGCAGATACGCAGTATTTT
TRBJ1-2 - - TRBV28 CASSPILGRNYGYTF TGTGCCAGCAGTCCGATTTTAGGACGGAACTATGGCTACACCTTC
TRBJ1-4 - - TRBV4-2 CASRPPGVRGGNEKLFF TGTGCCAGCAGGCCCCCAGGAGTTAGGGGCGGGAATGAAAAACTGTTTTTT
TRBJ1-6 TRBD1 - TRBV5-6 CASSIQGVYNSPLHF TGTGCCAGCAGCATCCAGGGGGTCTATAATTCACCCCTCCACTTT
TRBJ1-5 - - TRBV5-5 CASSFGGSNQPQHF TGTGCCAGCAGCTTCGGAGGGAGCAATCAGCCCCAGCATTTT
TRBJ1-4 TRBD1 - TRBV5-5 CASSPRTGTNEKLFF TGTGCCAGCAGCCCTCGGACAGGGACTAATGAAAAACTGTTTTTT
TRBJ2-6 - - TRBV11-2 CASRNSGSFSGANVLTF TGTGCCAGCAGGAACTCGGGCAGTTTCTCTGGGGCCAACGTCCTGACTTTC
TRBJ1-1 - - TRBV21-1 CASSTTGTGGRCTEAFF TGTGCCAGCAGCACAACCGGGACAGGGGGGCGTTGCACTGAAGCTTTCTTT
TRBJ1-6 - - TRBV4-1 CASSQKDYNSPLHF TGCGCCAGCAGCCAAAAGGACTATAATTCACCCCTCCACTTT
TRBJ2-1 - - TRBV24-1 CATSRGGSYSYNEQFF TGTGCCACCAGCCGAGGGGGGTCCTACTCCTACAATGAGCAGTTCTTC
TRBJ1-5 - - TRBV27 CASSLRAEGYQPQHF TGTGCCAGCAGTTTAAGGGCAGAAGGTTATCAGCCCCAGCATTTT
TRBJ1-1 - - TRBV7-9 CASSLIAGREAFF TGTGCCAGCAGCTTAATTGCTGGACGTGAAGCTTTCTTT
TRBJ1-1 - - TRBV10-3 CAISPNSEVAEAFF TGTGCCATCAGTCCTAATTCCGAGGTCGCTGAAGCTTTCTTT
TRBJ2-2 - - TRBV7-3 CASSPVGSITGELFF TGTGCCAGCAGCCCAGTCGGGAGTATCACCGGGGAGCTGTTTTTT
TRBJ2-7 - few TRBV4-2 CASSLEGTYEQYF TGTGCCAGCAGCCTCGAGGGCACTTACGAGCAGTACTTC
TRBJ1-2 - - TRBV11-2 CASSSSRYGYTF TGTGCCAGCAGCTCCTCCCGCTATGGCTACACCTTC
TRBJ2-5 TRBD2 - TRBV6-6 CASSYTSGRETQYF TGTGCCAGCAGTTACACTAGCGGGAGAGAGACCCAGTACTTC
TRBJ2-3 - - TRBV6-2/TRBV6-3 CASSYRESDTQYF TGTGCCAGCAGTTACCGGGAGTCAGATACGCAGTATTTT
TRBJ2-5 TRBD2 - TRBV25-1 CASSDPGRSGKYQETQYF TGTGCCAGCAGTGACCCTGGGAGGAGCGGGAAGTACCAAGAGACCCAGTACTTC
TRBJ1-4 - - TRBV19 CASSRQTVSTNEKLFF TGTGCCAGTAGCAGACAGACAGTTTCAACTAATGAAAAACTGTTTTTT
TRBJ1-4 - - TRBV5-1 CASSAEHEKLFF TGCGCCAGCAGTGCGGAGCATGAAAAACTGTTTTTT
TRBJ1-2 - once TRBV7-2 CASSFNIGDFYGYTF TGTGCCAGCAGCTTTAATATAGGAGACTTCTATGGCTACACCTTC
TRBJ2-3 TRBD2 many TRBV5-4 CASSLAGREVGDTQYF TGTGCCAGCAGCTTGGCGGGGCGGGAGGTGGGAGATACGCAGTATTTT
TRBJ1-2 TRBD1 - TRBV23-1 CASTKRWGDRDGYTF TGCGCCAGCACCAAACGGTGGGGGGACAGGGATGGCTACACCTTC
TRBJ2-3 - - TRBV7-9 CASTTVRTVTDTQYF TGTGCCAGCACCACTGTCCGGACAGTCACAGATACGCAGTATTTT